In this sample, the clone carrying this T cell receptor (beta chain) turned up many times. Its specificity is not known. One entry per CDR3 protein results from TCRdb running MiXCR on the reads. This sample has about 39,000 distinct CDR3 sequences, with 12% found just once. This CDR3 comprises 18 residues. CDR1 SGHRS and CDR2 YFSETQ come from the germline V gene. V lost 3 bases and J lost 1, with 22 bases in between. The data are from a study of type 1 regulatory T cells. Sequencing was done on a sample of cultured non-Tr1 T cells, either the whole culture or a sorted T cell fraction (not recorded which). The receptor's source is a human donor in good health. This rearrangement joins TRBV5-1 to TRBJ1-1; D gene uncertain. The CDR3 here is CASSSRFARRVQNTEAFF. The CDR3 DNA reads TGCGCCAGCAGCTCGCGGTTCGCCAGGCGGGTCCAGAACACTGAAGCTTTCTTT. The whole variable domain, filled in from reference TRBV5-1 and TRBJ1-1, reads KAGVTQTPRYLIKTRGQQVTLSCSPISGHRSVSWYQQTPGQGLQFLFEYFSETQRNKGNFPGRFSGRQFSNSRSEMNVSTLELGDSALYLCASSSRFARRVQNTEAFFGQGTRLTVV.